This T cell receptor (beta chain) was captured in a study of spatial heterogeneity in lung cancer. General study results and limits: Among blood samples, ubiquitous expanded tumor TCRs appeared more at resection than at follow-up.

This clonotype was seen a handful of times. The target antigen is unknown. Time point defined: sample taken at primary tumor resection. A total of around 67 untreated early-stage non-small cell lung cancer patients served as donors. The presence of a unique molecular identifier marked each TCR cDNA molecule. A single record per CDR3 protein comes from TCRdb applying MiXCR to the 5' RACE reads. Of around 9,700 distinct CDR3 sequences detected, 6% to 6.5% appear once; the ten largest clones hold approximately 30%. The CDR3 runs to 17 residues. Germline CDR1 MNHEY, CDR2 SMNVEV (reference sequence). After removal of 4 bases from V and 3 bases from J, the junction contained 12 bases not matched to a gene.

This TCR came from a male donor with early-stage non-small cell lung cancer. Sequencing was performed on PBMCs, taken at surgery. This chain uses TRBV27 with TRBJ1-5, with 7 bases matching TRBD1. The CDR3 sequence: CASSSTHTGQYNQPQHF. DNA for the CDR3: TGTGCCAGCAGTTCCACACACACGGGACAGTACAATCAGCCCCAGCATTTT.